The rows below give T cell receptor beta chains drawn from one sample of a study of blood T cell repertoires in COVID-19. Assay: immunoSEQ multiplex PCR; the TCRdb copy retains only in-frame clones and omits some. The table records about 230,000 clones, approximately 90% of them present only once. Input material: peripheral blood. Source of these receptors: a man aged 25 to 40 with COVID-19, enrolled during active disease. The CDR3 runs from the conserved cysteine through the conserved F or W. D genes are given only for firm matches. Expanded clones get a size class; other rows say once, few or many, or leave the size out.

>-|-|TRBJ2-7|TRBV30
TGTGCCTGGAGTTCGGGACTGGGGGACTACGAGCAGTACTTC
CAWSSGLGDYEQYF
>-|-|TRBJ1-1|TRBV29-1
TGCAGCGTTGATAACCTTCAGGGATGGGCTTTCTTT
CSVDNLQGWAFF
>few|TRBD1|TRBJ1-2|TRBV9
TGTGCCAGCAGCGTAGACAGGGGGGAACGGGGCTATGGCTACACCTTC
CASSVDRGERGYGYTF
>-|TRBD2|TRBJ2-7|TRBV6-2/TRBV6-3
TGTGCCAGCAGTTACAAGGCTAGCGGGGAATCCTACGAGCAGTACTTC
CASSYKASGESYEQYF
>once|-|TRBJ1-1|TRBV7-2
TGTGCCAGCAGCCCCAGGGTAGTAGACACTGAAGCTTTCTTT
CASSPRVVDTEAFF
>-|TRBD2|TRBJ2-1|TRBV5-5
TGTGCCAGCAGCTCGGCTAGCGGGAACTCCTACAATGAGCAGTTCTTC
CASSSASGNSYNEQFF
>-|-|TRBJ2-6|TRBV28
TGTGCCAGCAGTTTGATCCCCGGCTCTGGGGCCAACGTCCTGACTTTC
CASSLIPGSGANVLTF
>-|-|TRBJ1-1|TRBV6-1
TGTGCCAGCAGTGAAGCCGGGACATTGAACACTGAAGCTTTCTTT
CASSEAGTLNTEAFF
>-|TRBD1|TRBJ1-1|TRBV4-3
TGCGCCAGCAGCCGATCCGGGACAGGGGCCGCGGGGGACACTGAAGCTTTCTTT
CASSRSGTGAAGDTEAFF
>-|-|TRBJ1-2|TRBV4-2
TGTGCCAGCAGCCCAGGAGGGAACTATGGCTACACCTTC
CASSPGGNYGYTF